These T cell receptor beta chains were read from a single sample in a study of T cells in Graves' hyperthyroidism and ophthalmopathy. TCRdb reprocessed the multiplex PCR reads with MiXCR, giving one entry per CDR3 protein. The table lists approximately 400,000 distinct CDR3 sequences, 15% to 18% of them singletons. The material sequenced was blood. These TCRs come from a woman aged 18 to 35 with Graves' hyperthyroidism. The CDR3 runs from the conserved cysteine through the conserved F or W. The D gene is left open where the match is weak. Clone size appears in some rows only: once, few, many, or a class for an expanded clone.

TRBJ2-1	TRBV28	NA	NA	CASGSNNEQFF	TGTGCCAGCGGTTCTAACAATGAGCAGTTCTTC
TRBJ1-5	TRBV6-1	TRBD1	many	CASSTGGGNQPQHF	TGTGCCAGCAGTACAGGGGGCGGCAATCAGCCCCAGCATTTT
TRBJ2-5	TRBV11-2	NA	many	CASSITPETQYF	TGTGCCAGCAGCATCACCCCAGAGACCCAGTACTTC
TRBJ1-1	TRBV6-2/TRBV6-3	TRBD1	many	CASNPTGGITEAFF	TGTGCCAGCAACCCCACAGGGGGTATAACTGAAGCTTTCTTT
TRBJ1-1	TRBV14	NA	NA	CASSRGALRGPLTEAFF	TGTGCCAGCAGCCGAGGTGCGCTCAGGGGCCCTCTCACTGAAGCTTTCTTT
TRBJ2-7	TRBV10-2	NA	NA	CASSESNRAGEQYF	TGCGCCAGCAGTGAGTCGAACAGGGCAGGGGAGCAGTACTTC
TRBJ2-2	TRBV20-1	NA	NA	CSARALNTGELFF	TGCAGTGCTAGGGCGTTGAACACCGGGGAGCTGTTTTTT
TRBJ2-1	TRBV3-1	NA	NA	CASSLLGVGQFF	TGTGCCAGCAGCCTCTTAGGGGTGGGGCAGTTCTTC
TRBJ2-7	TRBV7-9	TRBD1	many	CASSPPTVGQGYEQYF	TGTGCCAGCAGCCCTCCAACCGTGGGACAGGGGTACGAGCAGTACTTC
TRBJ2-3	TRBV28	NA	many	CASSSQEKGASDTQYF	TGTGCCAGCAGTTCCCAAGAGAAAGGGGCGTCAGATACGCAGTATTTT
TRBJ1-4	TRBV18	NA	many	CASSGFNEKLFF	TGTGCCAGCTCAGGCTTTAATGAAAAACTGTTTTTT
TRBJ2-7	TRBV7-2	NA	NA	CASSQSIQGYEQYF	TGTGCCAGCAGCCAATCAATCCAGGGCTACGAGCAGTACTTC
TRBJ2-3	TRBV6-1	NA	NA	CATSYTDTQYF	TGTGCCACCTCGTACACAGATACGCAGTATTTT
TRBJ2-7	TRBV7-9	NA	many	CASSLMNEQYF	TGTGCCAGCAGCTTAATGAACGAGCAGTACTTC
TRBJ2-7	TRBV2	NA	many	CASTLLASSYEQYF	TGTGCCAGCACGCTTCTAGCCAGCTCCTACGAGCAGTACTTC
TRBJ1-2	TRBV20-1	NA	few	CSAIGVSNYDGYTF	TGCAGTGCTATAGGGGTCTCTAACTACGATGGCTACACCTTC
TRBJ1-2	TRBV6-1	NA	few	CASSDPGRAISFGYGYTF	TGTGCCAGCAGTGACCCAGGGAGGGCGATAAGTTTCGGCTATGGCTACACCTTC
TRBJ2-7	TRBV4-2	NA	many	CASSLASEFLYEQYF	TGTGCCAGCAGCCTGGCTAGCGAGTTCCTCTACGAGCAGTACTTC
TRBJ1-2	TRBV3-1	NA	many	CASSQGLGAGYTF	TGTGCCAGCAGCCAGGGGTTAGGCGCTGGCTACACCTTC
TRBJ2-1	TRBV28	NA	many	CASSIPPSGSPYNEQFF	TGTGCCAGCAGTATCCCCCCCAGCGGGTCACCCTACAATGAGCAGTTCTTC
TRBJ1-5	TRBV18	TRBD1	many	CASSPTGASNQPQHF	TGTGCCAGCTCACCGACAGGGGCCTCCAATCAGCCCCAGCATTTT
TRBJ1-1	TRBV6-2/TRBV6-3	TRBD1	NA	CASSYSFKPGQGNTEAFF	TGTGCCAGCAGTTACTCATTTAAGCCGGGACAGGGGAACACTGAAGCTTTCTTT
TRBJ1-2	TRBV6-1	NA	NA	CATSDPQGNYGYTF	TGTGCCACCAGTGATCCCCAGGGAAACTATGGCTACACCTTC
TRBJ2-2	TRBV6-1	NA	few	CASSQAGQFSGTGELFF	TGTGCCAGCAGCCAAGCTGGACAGTTCTCCGGCACCGGGGAGCTGTTTTTT
TRBJ1-1	TRBV9	NA	many	CASSVRAVNTEAFF	TGTGCCAGCAGCGTTCGGGCGGTGAACACTGAAGCTTTCTTT
TRBJ1-6	TRBV7-9	NA	few	CASSRGERSYNSPLHF	TGTGCCAGCAGCCGGGGAGAACGCTCCTATAATTCACCCCTCCACTTT
TRBJ1-1	TRBV19	NA	NA	CASSPNREVTEAFF	TGTGCCAGTAGTCCCAACCGGGAGGTCACTGAAGCTTTCTTT
TRBJ2-1	TRBV7-8	NA	many	CASSLMAGSYNEQFF	TGTGCCAGCAGCTTAATGGCGGGGAGTTACAATGAGCAGTTCTTC